This is a list of T cell receptor beta chains from one sample in a study of regulatory T cells in long-lasting Graves disease. Each CDR3 protein gets one entry after TCRdb re-called the multiplex PCR reads with MiXCR. Of about 620,000 distinct CDR3 sequences listed, 15% to 20% are singletons. These data were also reused for a study on T cells in Graves' hyperthyroidism and ophthalmopathy.

The sample in question was peripheral blood mononuclear cells (PBMCs), obtained at new diagnosis, from a patient treated with antithyroid drugs. These receptors were collected from a woman in her twenties or thirties with Graves disease. The CDR3 runs from the conserved cysteine through the conserved F or W. The D gene is left open where the match is weak. Size values are once, few and many counts, or a class for expanded clones, and some rows have none.

clone size: many; J gene: TRBJ1-1; D gene: -; V gene: TRBV7-8; CDR3 protein: CASSLEGQFGTEAFF; CDR3 DNA: TGTGCCAGCAGCTTAGAAGGACAGTTTGGCACTGAAGCTTTCTTT
clone size: many; J gene: TRBJ1-5; D gene: TRBD1; V gene: TRBV20-1; CDR3 protein: CSAKRPGQGNQPQHF; CDR3 DNA: TGCAGTGCTAAACGCCCCGGACAGGGTAATCAGCCCCAGCATTTT
clone size: many; J gene: TRBJ1-1; D gene: TRBD1; V gene: TRBV19; CDR3 protein: CASSIRGQGALNTEAFF; CDR3 DNA: TGTGCCAGTAGTATTAGGGGACAGGGGGCCCTGAACACTGAAGCTTTCTTT
clone size: -; J gene: TRBJ1-2; D gene: -; V gene: TRBV27; CDR3 protein: CASKNRDYGYTF; CDR3 DNA: TGTGCCAGCAAAAACAGGGACTATGGCTACACCTTC
clone size: many; J gene: TRBJ1-1; D gene: -; V gene: TRBV9; CDR3 protein: CASSARTGGEAFF; CDR3 DNA: TGTGCCAGCAGCGCCCGCACCGGGGGGGAAGCTTTCTTT
clone size: many; J gene: TRBJ2-1; D gene: TRBD2; V gene: TRBV7-2; CDR3 protein: CASQAGGKEQFF; CDR3 DNA: TGTGCCAGCCAGGCGGGAGGGAAAGAGCAGTTCTTC
clone size: many; J gene: TRBJ2-3; D gene: -; V gene: TRBV20-1; CDR3 protein: CSARRGTDTQYF; CDR3 DNA: TGCAGTGCTCGGCGGGGCACAGATACGCAGTATTTT
clone size: many; J gene: TRBJ2-5; D gene: -; V gene: TRBV7-9; CDR3 protein: CASSSLEETQYF; CDR3 DNA: TGTGCCAGCAGCTCACTAGAAGAGACCCAGTACTTC
clone size: few; J gene: TRBJ1-2; D gene: -; V gene: TRBV20-1; CDR3 protein: CSASRENYGYTF; CDR3 DNA: TGCAGTGCTAGTAGGGAGAATTATGGCTACACCTTC
clone size: -; J gene: TRBJ2-5; D gene: -; V gene: TRBV10-3; CDR3 protein: CAISDRDTRQETQYF; CDR3 DNA: TGTGCCATCAGTGACCGGGACACTAGACAAGAGACCCAGTACTTC
clone size: -; J gene: TRBJ1-1; D gene: -; V gene: TRBV3-1; CDR3 protein: CASSQSLMNTEAFF; CDR3 DNA: TGTGCCAGCAGCCAATCCCTGATGAACACTGAAGCTTTCTTT
clone size: few; J gene: TRBJ2-1; D gene: TRBD2; V gene: TRBV20-1; CDR3 protein: CSAQLAGKTNEQFF; CDR3 DNA: TGCAGTGCTCAACTAGCGGGAAAAACTAATGAGCAGTTCTTC
clone size: many; J gene: TRBJ1-2; D gene: -; V gene: TRBV5-1; CDR3 protein: CASSLAAVGNYGYTF; CDR3 DNA: TGCGCCAGCAGCTTGGCCGCGGTTGGTAACTATGGCTACACCTTC
clone size: many; J gene: TRBJ1-1; D gene: -; V gene: TRBV12-3/TRBV12-4; CDR3 protein: CASSLIAGNTEAFF; CDR3 DNA: TGTGCCAGCAGTTTAATTGCAGGGAACACTGAAGCTTTCTTT
clone size: many; J gene: TRBJ2-1; D gene: -; V gene: TRBV24-1; CDR3 protein: CATSDLEGAYNEQFF; CDR3 DNA: TGTGCCACCAGTGATTTAGAAGGGGCCTACAATGAGCAGTTCTTC
clone size: -; J gene: TRBJ2-1; D gene: -; V gene: TRBV5-5; CDR3 protein: CASSSGLAREQFF; CDR3 DNA: TGTGCCAGCAGCAGTGGTTTAGCACGTGAGCAGTTCTTC
clone size: many; J gene: TRBJ1-4; D gene: -; V gene: TRBV2; CDR3 protein: CASNMMGLDHEKLFF; CDR3 DNA: TGTGCCAGCAACATGATGGGGTTGGATCATGAAAAACTGTTTTTT
clone size: many; J gene: TRBJ2-3; D gene: TRBD2; V gene: TRBV2; CDR3 protein: CASSSRLAGGTDTQYF; CDR3 DNA: TGTGCCAGCAGTTCCCGACTAGCGGGAGGTACAGATACGCAGTATTTT
clone size: few; J gene: TRBJ2-2; D gene: TRBD2; V gene: TRBV6-5; CDR3 protein: CASSYHPPTSGANTGELFF; CDR3 DNA: TGTGCCAGCAGTTACCACCCGCCGACTAGCGGAGCGAACACCGGGGAGCTGTTTTTT
clone size: -; J gene: TRBJ2-1; D gene: -; V gene: TRBV2; CDR3 protein: CASSPQSYNEQFF; CDR3 DNA: TGTGCCAGCAGTCCCCAGTCCTACAATGAGCAGTTCTTC
clone size: few; J gene: TRBJ2-1; D gene: -; V gene: TRBV9; CDR3 protein: CASSVGGGNSYNEQFF; CDR3 DNA: TGTGCCAGCAGCGTAGGAGGCGGGAACTCGTACAATGAGCAGTTCTTC
clone size: many; J gene: TRBJ1-2; D gene: -; V gene: TRBV3-1; CDR3 protein: CASSQTARDVYGYTF; CDR3 DNA: TGTGCCAGCAGCCAAACTGCCAGGGATGTCTATGGCTACACCTTC
clone size: -; J gene: TRBJ2-2; D gene: -; V gene: TRBV2; CDR3 protein: CASSEASGNTGELFF; CDR3 DNA: TGTGCCAGCAGTGAAGCTAGCGGGAACACCGGGGAGCTGTTTTTT
clone size: many; J gene: TRBJ2-1; D gene: TRBD2; V gene: TRBV2; CDR3 protein: CASSEAGLGSNEQFF; CDR3 DNA: TGTGCCAGCAGTGAAGCTGGACTAGGGTCCAATGAGCAGTTCTTC
clone size: -; J gene: TRBJ2-1; D gene: TRBD2; V gene: TRBV30; CDR3 protein: CAWSELAGTFNEQFF; CDR3 DNA: TGTGCCTGGAGTGAACTAGCGGGTACCTTCAATGAGCAGTTCTTC
clone size: many; J gene: TRBJ1-2; D gene: -; V gene: TRBV28; CDR3 protein: CASSDGPYGYTF; CDR3 DNA: TGTGCCAGCAGTGACGGCCCCTATGGCTACACCTTC
clone size: -; J gene: TRBJ2-1; D gene: TRBD1; V gene: TRBV6-2/TRBV6-3; CDR3 protein: CASRTLQGAYEQFF; CDR3 DNA: TGTGCCAGCAGGACCCTCCAGGGGGCTTATGAGCAGTTCTTC
clone size: many; J gene: TRBJ1-5; D gene: -; V gene: TRBV20-1; CDR3 protein: CSARGGGAGRLNQPQHF; CDR3 DNA: TGCAGTGCTAGAGGCGGTGGGGCGGGCAGGCTAAATCAGCCCCAGCATTTT
clone size: once; J gene: TRBJ2-6; D gene: -; V gene: TRBV29-1; CDR3 protein: CSVEDGETGANVLTF; CDR3 DNA: TGCAGCGTTGAAGATGGAGAAACTGGGGCCAACGTCCTGACTTTC
clone size: -; J gene: TRBJ2-7; D gene: TRBD2; V gene: TRBV27; CDR3 protein: CASREPGGAYEQYF; CDR3 DNA: TGTGCCAGCAGGGAGCCGGGGGGGGCCTACGAGCAGTACTTC
clone size: -; J gene: TRBJ2-7; D gene: -; V gene: TRBV12-3/TRBV12-4; CDR3 protein: CASSLGFLGGSIAYF; CDR3 DNA: TGTGCCAGCAGTTTGGGATTTCTGGGGGGTTCGATCGCGTACTTC
clone size: -; J gene: TRBJ2-3; D gene: -; V gene: TRBV5-1; CDR3 protein: CASSPRTDGDTQYF; CDR3 DNA: TGCGCCAGCAGCCCCAGGACAGATGGAGATACGCAGTATTTT
clone size: many; J gene: TRBJ1-5; D gene: -; V gene: TRBV12-3/TRBV12-4; CDR3 protein: CASSGLWGQPQHF; CDR3 DNA: TGTGCCAGCAGTGGGCTTTGGGGACAGCCCCAGCATTTT
clone size: -; J gene: TRBJ1-5; D gene: -; V gene: TRBV24-1; CDR3 protein: CATSPDGGTNQPQHF; CDR3 DNA: TGTGCCACCTCCCCTGACGGGGGTACCAATCAGCCCCAGCATTTT
clone size: -; J gene: TRBJ2-6; D gene: -; V gene: TRBV7-3; CDR3 protein: CASRPEGLRPSGANVLTF; CDR3 DNA: TGTGCCAGCAGACCAGAGGGATTGCGGCCCTCTGGGGCCAACGTCCTGACTTTC
clone size: -; J gene: TRBJ1-5; D gene: TRBD1; V gene: TRBV20-1; CDR3 protein: CSARQTGGFNQPQHF; CDR3 DNA: TGCAGTGCTAGGCAGACAGGGGGGTTTAATCAGCCCCAGCATTTT
clone size: many; J gene: TRBJ2-1; D gene: -; V gene: TRBV12-3/TRBV12-4; CDR3 protein: CASRPDENPKEQFF; CDR3 DNA: TGTGCCAGCAGGCCCGACGAGAACCCAAAAGAGCAGTTCTTC
clone size: -; J gene: TRBJ1-5; D gene: TRBD1; V gene: TRBV28; CDR3 protein: CASSLYRGQGSLGNQPQHF; CDR3 DNA: TGTGCCAGCAGTTTATATCGGGGACAGGGAAGTCTCGGCAATCAGCCCCAGCATTTT
clone size: few; J gene: TRBJ2-5; D gene: TRBD1; V gene: TRBV5-1; CDR3 protein: CASRLQGGEETQYF; CDR3 DNA: TGCGCCAGCAGACTACAGGGGGGTGAAGAGACCCAGTACTTC
clone size: many; J gene: TRBJ2-5; D gene: -; V gene: TRBV15; CDR3 protein: CATSRDQGKETQYF; CDR3 DNA: TGTGCCACCAGCAGAGATCAGGGGAAGGAGACCCAGTACTTC
clone size: many; J gene: TRBJ2-1; D gene: TRBD2; V gene: TRBV2; CDR3 protein: CASPRERGGLFF; CDR3 DNA: TGTGCCAGCCCGAGAGAACGGGGGGGGCTTTTCTTC
clone size: -; J gene: TRBJ2-6; D gene: -; V gene: TRBV20-1; CDR3 protein: CSARRAGSGANVLTF; CDR3 DNA: TGCAGTGCTAGACGGGCAGGGTCTGGGGCCAACGTCCTGACTTTC
clone size: -; J gene: TRBJ1-5; D gene: -; V gene: TRBV30; CDR3 protein: CAWNQGDNQPQHF; CDR3 DNA: TGTGCCTGGAATCAAGGGGACAATCAGCCCCAGCATTTT
clone size: -; J gene: TRBJ2-7; D gene: -; V gene: TRBV5-8; CDR3 protein: CASSILSGHSYEQYF; CDR3 DNA: TGTGCCAGCAGCATTCTCTCAGGCCACTCCTACGAGCAGTACTTC
clone size: few; J gene: TRBJ1-2; D gene: TRBD1; V gene: TRBV3-1; CDR3 protein: CASSRNDRAGYTF; CDR3 DNA: TGTGCCAGCAGCCGAAATGACAGGGCTGGCTACACCTTC
clone size: once; J gene: TRBJ2-3; D gene: -; V gene: TRBV5-1; CDR3 protein: CVSSLGSGTDTQYF; CDR3 DNA: TGCGTCAGCAGCCTTGGTTCCGGCACAGATACGCAGTATTTT
clone size: -; J gene: TRBJ2-1; D gene: TRBD2; V gene: TRBV30; CDR3 protein: CAWSVRFWREGSYNEQFF; CDR3 DNA: TGTGCCTGGAGTGTTCGGTTTTGGCGGGAGGGTTCCTACAATGAGCAGTTCTTC
clone size: -; J gene: TRBJ2-7; D gene: -; V gene: TRBV5-1; CDR3 protein: CASSPGLTVRSYEQYF; CDR3 DNA: TGCGCCAGCAGCCCGGGACTTACGGTTAGGTCCTACGAGCAGTACTTC
clone size: many; J gene: TRBJ1-6; D gene: -; V gene: TRBV6-1; CDR3 protein: CASSHDKKSSYNSPLHF; CDR3 DNA: TGTGCCAGCAGTCACGACAAGAAGAGCTCCTATAATTCACCCCTCCACTTT